This TCR beta chain was identified in a study of cytomegalovirus exposure and HLA in healthy donors (dated by TCRdb to 2017 to 2019). Context from the whole study: An earlier analysis of several hundred of the donors reported 250 to 350 Gb of sequence data and 95 million to 140 million unique TCR beta sequences obtained from about 179 million T cells. An early release covering about 600 HLA-typed donors comprised roughly 300 gigabases of sequencing data and approximately 85 million unique TCR sequences. Among the roughly 390 genotyped donors, about 83% belonged to the genetic ancestry cluster associated with self-reported Caucasian donors. The study was designed to test whether signatures of past pathogen exposure could be identified by cataloging public T cell receptors. The study profiled the T cell repertoires of some 610 subjects by immunosequencing and related them to cytomegalovirus serostatus. A separate validation cohort of approximately 120 different subjects was used in addition to the roughly 720-subject first cohort. The study combined high-throughput TCR immunosequencing, statistical association of individual TCRs with disease status, and machine learning to predict cytomegalovirus infection status. In a later analysis, previously published TCR beta repertoires from 600 to 850 donors were re-analyzed and high-resolution HLA genotyping was added so that TCR occurrence patterns could be studied. The later analysis used no new phenotypic data to find candidate immune exposures, relying instead on TCR beta sequences and their occurrence across donors. In an earlier analysis of 587 of the donors, high-throughput TCR beta sequencing was used to judge whether each TCR beta V gene segment behaved as functional or pseudogenic. Alongside the repertoire data, information on donor age, sex, ethnicity and CMV serostatus was compiled. A later genetic analysis took genome-wide SNP genotypes for about 55% of the 666 donors and used that subset as a discovery cohort. All discovery cohort repertoires had been generated using a single sequencing platform. Class I and class II HLA loci were covered by the typing at four-digit resolution. Typing coverage varied by locus: roughly 629-630 donors for A, B, C, DRB1 and DQB1; roughly 510 for DQA1; nearly 610 for DPA1; roughly 470 for DPB1. About 5 DR-DQ haplotypes were handled as single units for association and clustering, since linkage in the cohort was strong. On average, roughly 250,000 unique TCR beta nucleotide sequences were sequenced per donor among a few hundred genotyped donors of the cohort, with roughly 20% of those sequences being non-productive. On the study overall, not on this receptor specifically: HLA typing was unavailable for some donors at each locus, so association tests used only the typed subset. A later genetic analysis reported fewer N-insertions in productive TCRs among donors in an Asian-associated ancestry cluster than the roughly 690-donor mean. Most CMV-associated TCR beta chains appeared to be HLA-restricted in a later analysis, and the HLA associations seemed to be driven largely by CMV exposure. Immune exposure information for the cohort was limited to CMV serostatus. In both the original and validation cohorts, the classifier was reported to diagnose cytomegalovirus status with high specificity and sensitivity. This cohort had only TCR beta chains sequenced, and the lack of alpha or paired-chain data limited which features could be detected. Strong co-occurrence of HLA alleles, especially DR and DQ, made assigning TCR associations to individual alleles difficult. A total of about 180 TCR beta chains were listed by the study as associated with cytomegalovirus. Some IMGT-functional V segments, including TRBV6-2 and TRBV6-3, could not be distinguished by the 87-base-pair reads and were therefore excluded. A few of the identified cytomegalovirus-associated TCR beta chains were confirmed in vitro to be specific for cytomegalovirus antigens. A further reported finding was that TCR beta sequences accurately predicted the HLA-A and HLA-B alleles for most subjects in the first cohort. In a later analysis, HLA-associated TCR beta chains were found to be more clonally expanded and to have lower generation probabilities than equally common non-associated chains. The sequencing pipeline was judged likely to have produced a cluster of highly shared sequence variants as a technical artifact. Seventeen rarely observed V segments, including chromosome 9 orphons, were excluded from the earlier analysis of 550 to 700 of the donors because counts were too low. Presence/absence analyses assumed roughly uniform sequencing depth across donors, an assumption that may not hold. A later analysis found that TCR association rates varied across HLA loci, with DRB1 alleles showing the most associated TCRs and HLA-C alleles the fewest. Linkage disequilibrium might explain the correlated functional status among segregating V segments, but an unknown experimental factor could not be ruled out. Most TCR sequences were seen in very few donors, while some public TCRs were found in many individuals. The authors suggested that the approach could potentially be generalized to other disease states and immunological phenotypes. A later analysis reported that several top co-occurrence clusters appeared linked to parvovirus B19, influenza, CMV and Epstein-Barr virus. An earlier analysis of roughly 570 of the donors showed that most TCR beta V segments appeared in productive rearrangements either about 87% or about 30% of the time, which broadly matched IMGT annotations. Specific HLA alleles were associated with 18,000 or so TCR beta sequences at a false discovery rate of 0.05 in a later analysis. A later genetic analysis associated a missense DCLRE1C variant with V-gene and J-gene trimming of TCR beta chains, and an independent cohort replicated the association.

In total, roughly 670 healthy bone marrow donors made up the cohort. All cohort members were sampled while nominally healthy, although unrecorded immune exposures were likely present. The donor was CMV seronegative and belonged to the group of 320 or so seronegative cohort members. A peripheral blood sample was collected from each donor, and TCR beta sequencing was performed on peripheral blood mononuclear cells. The Qiagen DNeasy Blood Extraction Kit was used to extract genomic DNA from the blood cell samples. The CDR3 goes from the cysteine to the phenylalanine over 14 residues. Only the CDR3 DNA is retained, 42 bases long and in frame from the first base. V loses 3 bases at its end and J loses 0 bases; junction bases beyond the gene matches: 2. CDR1 MNHEY and CDR2 SMNVEV are derived from the germline V gene (reference sequence). In regard to this clone: There is no known antigen for this receptor. No qualities accompany the bases; no much larger clone lies one base away.

The library came from the immunoSEQ multiplex PCR assay. For the multiplex PCR, a mixture combining 60 forward primers for TCR Vbeta segments and 13 reverse primers for TCR Jbeta segments was used. Amplification of the CDR3 region of rearranged TCR beta genes was performed with a multiplex PCR assay on genomic DNA. On the Illumina HiSeq System, the amplified TCR beta libraries were sequenced as 87-base-pair reads. As for how the authors treated the data: In a later analysis, tens of millions of unique TCR beta chains were counted across the approximately 640 repertoires, and roughly 9.9 million of these chains were shared by at least two donors. A nearest-neighbor algorithm error-corrected the raw reads and collapsed the reads into unique sequences, merging closely related sequences to remove PCR and sequencing errors. To assign V, D and J gene segments, CDR3 sequences were aligned to IMGT reference sequences. For a sequence to be retained, a match of at least six nucleotides was required to both a V gene segment and a J gene segment. A rearrangement counted as productive if the CDR3 had no stop codons and remained in frame with V and J, and every other rearrangement counted as non-productive. CDR3 was defined according to IMGT convention as the region running from the second conserved V-encoded cysteine to the conserved J-encoded phenylalanine. In an earlier analysis of 550 to 650 of the donors, sequences lacking an unambiguous match to a single V gene segment were excluded. In an earlier analysis of about 590 of the donors, a V segment was called functional when productive rearrangements were above 56.7%, and segregating when the standard deviation between donors exceeded 5%. A statistical classification framework was built to diagnose cytomegalovirus status from the catalog of TCR beta chain sequences. V and J gene assignment, in a later analysis, came from comparing TCR nucleotide sequences with IMGT/GENE-DB human TR gene sequences. In a later analysis, CDR3 sequences and most-parsimonious VDJ recombination scenarios were assigned using the TCRdist pipeline. In a later analysis, each TCR beta chain was defined by its CDR3 amino acid sequence together with its V-gene family, and reads without a unique V-gene family were excluded. A later analysis removed nearly 600 highly shared, low-generation-probability nucleotide sequences to deal with suspected cross-contamination and a sequencing artifact. A later analysis calculated a clonal expansion index for each public chain from normalized within-repertoire ranks of inferred template counts. A later analysis computed generation probabilities with a VDJ recombination model fitted to out-of-frame rearrangements, and checked the results against IGoR. In a later analysis, TCR-TCR, TCR-HLA and TCR-CMV co-occurrence was scored with hypergeometric tests, and a repertoire-size bias correction was applied to TCR pairs. False discovery rates were estimated in a later analysis by permuting HLA or CMV assignments 20 times. In a later analysis, co-occurring TCRs were grouped using DBSCAN, with TCRdist sequence similarity added in when clustering inside HLA-allele-positive subsets. Co-occurrence clustering excluded repertoires with fewer than 30,000 or more than 120,000 public chains, plus five with anomalous nucleotide sharing. The immuneACCESS repertoire file appears here via TCRdb, limited to in-frame rearrangements. These files lack a portion of the clones; in checked studies, under half of the deficit traces to unresolved V genes, and the cause of the others is not known. Clone size and V and J calls were adopted from that table, with D and trimming inferred from the DNA. For this sample there are 200,000 to 250,000 clones; 70% to 85% appear just once. The top ten clonotypes cover 1.7% of the sample.

The sample taken for sequencing was PBMCs. The chain uses TRBV27 and TRBJ2-7; the junction holds 7 bases that match TRBD1. The receptor was isolated from a man in his fifties in good health and CMV-seronegative. For the CDR3, the sequence is CASSLTGLSYEQYF. The sequence in DNA is TGTGCCAGCAGTTTGACAGGGCTCTCCTACGAGCAGTACTTC.